The present entry profiles one T cell receptor (beta chain) with its context. The source of the sample is a study of blood T cell repertoires in COVID-19. Overall study context: Sources were T cells, B-cell-depleted T cells, or PBMCs; the material itself was cDNA or gDNA.

Trimming shortened V by 0 bases and J by 3 bases, and 5 bases separated the two germline ends. The CDR3 is 13 residues long. Germline CDR1 SGHTA, CDR2 FQGTGA. Recruitment covered 20 to 25 US areas and drew participants whose ages spanned roughly 18 to 90 years. Original handling: How many nucleated cells were present was estimated from reference gene primer amplification. TCRdb's copy holds only in-frame clones and misses some; the assay was immunoSEQ multiplex PCR. V and J calls and clone size are copied from that table; D and trimming were computed from the DNA. Found here are roughly 250,000 clones, about 90% of them singletons; the top ten hold 1.9%.

The TCR was taken from a young woman who had recovered from COVID-19. The chain recombines TRBV7-3 with TRBJ1-1; D is uncertain. Sequenced sample: PBMCs or T cells enriched from blood (not recorded which). The CDR3 DNA is TGTGCCAGCAGCTTAACCCGGGACACTGAAGCTTTCTTT. Translating gives CASSLTRDTEAFF.